These T cell receptor beta chains were read from a single sample in a study of blood T cell repertoires in COVID-19. Measured with immunoSEQ multiplex PCR; TCRdb has only the in-frame clones, and not every one. The sample contains 90,000 to 120,000 clones, around 88% of which appear only once. The sequencing input was peripheral blood. The receptors shown here come from a man aged 50 to 60 with active or convalescent COVID-19. The CDR3 runs from the conserved cysteine through the conserved F or W. Where a row states a size, it is once, few, many or the class of an expanded clone; other rows omit it.

V,size,CDR3
TRBV18,NA,CASSQDSSKDYGYTF
TRBV6-2/TRBV6-3,NA,CASSYLGTGLNSNQPQHF
TRBV28,NA,CASSSAGASKETQYF
TRBV15,NA,CATSRDPRVGNQPQHF
TRBV4-1,NA,CASSQVQGAGQPQHF
TRBV6-5,NA,CASRVGAYYTEAFF
TRBV20-1,NA,CSAQRAREQFF
TRBV7-2,NA,CASSSGTSGSLYEQYF
TRBV30,NA,CALSGRAVNEQFF
TRBV3-1/TRBV3-2,NA,CASSQDSRGYTF
TRBV30,NA,CAWSVGQLNEKLFF
TRBV7-8,once,CASSLVRGEVEYEQYF
TRBV7-9,NA,CASSSATGGGIRETQYF
TRBV5-5,NA,CASSVLSPEVRLAGNIQYF
TRBV6-1,NA,CASSESEEGSEKLFF
TRBV27,NA,CASSLWTGGNEQFF
TRBV10-1,NA,CASNARGSGNAYEQYF
TRBV30,NA,CAWSVQLAAHGYTF
TRBV7-9,NA,CASSLAIGSGYTF
TRBV5-4,NA,CASSWGQLMNTEAFF
TRBV7-9,NA,CASSSYHGSEQYF
TRBV28,NA,CASTQNYGYTF
TRBV6-4,NA,CASSDNGLAELDTQYF
TRBV7-6,once,CASSPEGTGFGMEQYF
TRBV7-8,NA,CASSFPSGRVDNEQFF
TRBV7-8,NA,CASSLTTDRPNTEAFF
TRBV10-2,NA,CASRASVITDTQYF
TRBV2,NA,CASSERITGTPF
TRBV10-1,NA,CASSRQGQETQYF
TRBV29-1,NA,CSVDRDTLYGYTF
TRBV6-5,NA,CASSYSIGGDRTEAFF
TRBV13,NA,CASSHERESRETQYF
TRBV10-3,NA,CASRGDSGRAGEQYF
TRBV6-5,NA,CASSYGEERGYTF
TRBV2,NA,CASSVASGSVFSYEQYF
TRBV7-9,NA,CASSSTDSYGYTF
TRBV9,NA,CASSVSPDRAYEQYF
TRBV19,NA,CASKGQGEREQFF
TRBV7-2,NA,CASSLGASGSYEQYF
TRBV28,NA,CASSLSVTEAFF
TRBV28,NA,CASSLAAGGSYNEQFF
TRBV6-6,few,CASSQSFPGLAGGRADTQYF
TRBV18,NA,CASSPPGLAGGNEQFF
TRBV2,NA,CASSESRDRGRCTF
TRBV15,NA,CATSRGQGEGNEQFF
TRBV30,few,CAQNHTSANDEQYF
TRBV5-1,NA,CASSLDRAWVDTQYF
TRBV5-6,NA,CASSDGTGSYYEQYF
TRBV15,once,CATSRGTDNSPLHF
TRBV7-2,NA,CASSYYLNRAKNIQYF
TRBV19,NA,CASSIGRFTGREQFF
TRBV9,NA,CASALSGTPSYNEQFF
TRBV19,NA,CASISPPNEKLFF
TRBV6-5,NA,CASSYGSSGNTIYF
TRBV6-6,NA,CASSFNSGNTIYF
TRBV30,NA,CASTGRGSPLHF
TRBV11-2,NA,CASSLEGRAGYTF
TRBV27,NA,CASSFSPDGSYGYTF
TRBV7-2,NA,CASSLGPGQGNQPQHF
TRBV6-5,few,CASSYSLASGGETQYF